This TCR beta chain was captured by sequencing in a study of cytomegalovirus exposure and HLA in healthy donors (dated by TCRdb to between 2016 and 2019). The study in broad terms: An earlier analysis of roughly 610 of the donors reported about 280 Gb of sequence data and roughly 120 million unique TCR beta sequences obtained from about 180 million T cells. On average, around 230,000 unique TCR beta nucleotide sequences were sequenced per donor among 350 to 400 genotyped donors of the cohort, with 15% to 20% of those sequences being non-productive. In addition to the first cohort of 650 to 750 subjects, a separate validation cohort of 120 different subjects was used. HLA typing included class I and class II loci at four-digit resolution. In a later genetic analysis, genome-wide SNP genotypes for about 55% of the 666 donors were used, and that subset was treated as a discovery cohort. Rather than drawing on any new phenotypic data, the later analysis identified candidate immune exposures from TCR beta sequences and the way those sequences occurred across donors. An early release covering approximately 600 HLA-typed donors comprised 250 to 350 gigabases of sequencing data and roughly 85 million unique TCR sequences. An earlier analysis of fewer than 700 of the donors applied high-throughput TCR beta sequencing to assess whether each TCR beta V gene segment acted as functional or pseudogenic. Using immunosequencing, the study profiled T cell repertoires from fewer than 850 subjects and related those repertoires to cytomegalovirus serostatus. Because of strong linkage in the cohort, roughly five DR-DQ haplotypes were treated as single units for association and clustering. To predict cytomegalovirus infection status, the study combined high-throughput TCR immunosequencing, statistical association of individual TCRs with disease status, and machine learning. Donor age, sex, ethnicity and CMV serostatus were compiled together with the repertoire data. A later analysis re-analyzed previously published TCR beta repertoires from 600 to 850 donors and added high-resolution HLA genotyping to study TCR occurrence patterns. Of the 350 to 450 genotyped donors, 80% to 90% were placed in the genetic ancestry cluster associated with self-reported Caucasian donors. Every discovery cohort repertoire had been produced on one sequencing platform. Typing coverage varied by locus: about 620-640 donors for A, B, C, DRB1 and DQB1; under 550 for DQA1; around 610 for DPA1; roughly 470 for DPB1. The study was designed to test whether signatures of past pathogen exposure could be identified by cataloging public T cell receptors. Study-wide findings and limitations: The earlier analysis of some 560 of the donors excluded some 15 rarely observed V segments, including chromosome 9 orphons, because counts were too low. The presence/absence analyses assumed that sequencing depth was roughly uniform across donors, and that assumption may not be true. In a later analysis, the rate of TCR association differed among HLA loci, with DRB1 alleles having the most associated TCRs and HLA-C alleles having the fewest. The study gave a list of about 160 TCR beta chains associated with cytomegalovirus. A further reported finding was that TCR beta sequences accurately predicted the HLA-A and HLA-B alleles for most subjects in the first cohort. The 87-base-pair reads could not distinguish some IMGT-functional V segments, including TRBV6-2 and TRBV6-3, so those segments were excluded. This cohort had only TCR beta chains sequenced, and the lack of alpha or paired-chain data limited which features could be detected. According to a later analysis, parvovirus B19, influenza, CMV and Epstein-Barr virus appeared linked to several top co-occurrence clusters. A later genetic analysis associated a missense DCLRE1C variant with V-gene and J-gene trimming of TCR beta chains, and an independent cohort replicated the association. The classifier was reported to diagnose cytomegalovirus status with high specificity and sensitivity in both the original and validation cohorts. While some public TCRs were present in many individuals, most TCR sequences turned up only very rarely across donors. Linkage disequilibrium might explain the correlated functional status among segregating V segments, but an unknown experimental factor could not be excluded. Most CMV-associated TCR beta chains appeared to be HLA-restricted in a later analysis, and the HLA associations seemed to be driven largely by CMV exposure. Because HLA typing was missing for some donors at each locus, association tests included only the typed subset. Compared with the approximately 670-donor mean, donors in an Asian-associated ancestry cluster had fewer N-insertions in productive TCRs, according to a later genetic analysis. Strong co-occurrence of HLA alleles, especially DR and DQ, made assigning TCR associations to individual alleles difficult. A group of highly shared sequence variants was considered likely to be a technical artifact of the sequencing pipeline. Specific HLA alleles were associated with 15,000 to 20,000 TCR beta sequences at a false discovery rate of 0.05 in a later analysis. For the cohort, immune exposure information was limited to CMV serostatus. The authors suggested that the approach could potentially be extended to other disease states and immunological phenotypes. In an earlier analysis of over 550 of the donors, most TCR beta V segments were observed in productive rearrangements about 90% or about 30% of the time, broadly matching IMGT annotations. A later analysis found that HLA-associated TCR beta chains were more clonally expanded and had lower generation probabilities than equally common non-associated chains. In vitro tests confirmed that a few of the cytomegalovirus-associated TCR beta chains recognize cytomegalovirus antigens.

The cohort comprised some 680 healthy bone marrow donors. All cohort members were sampled while nominally healthy, although unrecorded immune exposures were likely present. The donor was CMV seropositive and belonged to the group of a few hundred seropositive cohort members. Each donor provided a peripheral blood sample, and peripheral blood mononuclear cells were used for TCR beta sequencing. The Qiagen DNeasy Blood Extraction Kit was used to extract genomic DNA from the blood cell samples. Libraries were made using the immunoSEQ multiplex PCR assay. A mixture of 60 forward primers for TCR Vbeta segments and 13 reverse primers for TCR Jbeta segments was used in the multiplex PCR. A multiplex PCR assay on genomic DNA amplified the CDR3 region of rearranged TCR beta genes. Amplified TCR beta libraries were sequenced as 87-base-pair reads on the Illumina HiSeq System. In the original analysis: A later analysis counted approximately 84 million unique TCR beta chains across the 550 to 800 repertoires, and 9.5 million to 11 million of these chains were shared by at least two donors. To remove PCR and sequencing errors, raw reads were error-corrected and collapsed into unique sequences using a nearest-neighbor algorithm that merged closely related sequences. To assign V, D and J gene segments, CDR3 sequences were aligned to IMGT reference sequences. For a sequence to be retained, a match of at least six nucleotides was required to both a V gene segment and a J gene segment. Rearrangements were called productive when the CDR3 lacked stop codons and stayed in frame with V and J; all others were non-productive. Following IMGT convention, CDR3 was defined as the stretch from the second conserved V-encoded cysteine up to the conserved J-encoded phenylalanine. The earlier analysis of around 640 of the donors excluded sequences that lacked an unambiguous match to a single V gene segment. In an earlier analysis of a few hundred of the donors, V segments were called functional above 56.7% productive rearrangements and were called segregating when the between-donor standard deviation exceeded 5%. A statistical classification framework was built to diagnose cytomegalovirus status from the catalog of TCR beta chain sequences. In a later analysis, TCR nucleotide sequences were compared against IMGT/GENE-DB human TR gene sequences so that V and J genes could be assigned. The TCRdist pipeline was used in a later analysis to assign CDR3 sequences and most-parsimonious VDJ recombination scenarios. A later analysis defined each TCR beta chain by its CDR3 amino acid sequence plus V-gene family, and excluded reads lacking a unique V-gene family. As a way to deal with suspected cross-contamination and a sequencing artifact, a later analysis dropped 640 or so nucleotide sequences that were highly shared and had low generation probability. In a later analysis, a clonal expansion index was calculated for each public chain from normalized within-repertoire ranks of inferred template counts. In a later analysis, generation probabilities were computed using a VDJ recombination model fitted to out-of-frame rearrangements, and the results were checked against IGoR. In a later analysis, hypergeometric tests were used to score TCR-TCR, TCR-HLA and TCR-CMV co-occurrence, with a repertoire-size bias correction applied to TCR pairs. In a later analysis, false discovery rates were estimated by permuting HLA or CMV assignments 20 times. In a later analysis, co-occurring TCRs were grouped using DBSCAN, with TCRdist sequence similarity added in when clustering inside HLA-allele-positive subsets. Repertoires with fewer than 30,000 or more than 120,000 public chains were left out of co-occurrence clustering, as were about 5 repertoires with anomalous nucleotide sharing. The table comes from immuneACCESS by way of TCRdb, which keeps in-frame sequences with V and J called. Part of the clones is missing from these tables; in studies checked, under half for an unresolved V gene and the rest for unknown reasons. V and J calls and clone size are copied from that table; D and trimming were computed from the DNA. The sample records approximately 120,000 clones, 83% of which are singletons. The top ten clones comprise more than 3.5% of the sample.

Concerning this clone itself: No cognate antigen has been identified for it. No per-base quality is available; no much larger clone lies one base away.

The junction shows trimming of 6 bases on V and 4 bases on J, and the gene matches do not reach 2 bases of it. CDR1 and CDR2, per the germline V gene, are KGHSH and LQKENI. Counted from cysteine to phenylalanine, this CDR3 has 12 amino acids. The DNA shown is the 36-base CDR3, in frame from base 1. The sequence was obtained from a woman aged 40 to 55 in good health and CMV-seropositive. In this chain, TRBV18 is recombined with TRBJ1-1; the junction holds 7 bases that match TRBD1. The sequencing input was PBMCs. CDR3 protein: CASSRQGTEAFF. The DNA sequence follows: TGTGCCAGCTCCCGACAGGGCACTGAAGCTTTCTTT.